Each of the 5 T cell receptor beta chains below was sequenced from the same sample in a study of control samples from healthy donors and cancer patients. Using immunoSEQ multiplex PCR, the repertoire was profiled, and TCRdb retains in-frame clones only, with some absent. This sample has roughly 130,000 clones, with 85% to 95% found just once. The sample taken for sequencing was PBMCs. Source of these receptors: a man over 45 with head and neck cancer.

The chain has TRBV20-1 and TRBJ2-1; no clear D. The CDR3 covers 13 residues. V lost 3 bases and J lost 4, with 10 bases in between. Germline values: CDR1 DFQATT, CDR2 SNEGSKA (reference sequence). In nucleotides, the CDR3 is TGCAGTGCTAGTCTTAGCTCGTACAATGAGCAGTTCTTC. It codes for CSASLSSYNEQFF.

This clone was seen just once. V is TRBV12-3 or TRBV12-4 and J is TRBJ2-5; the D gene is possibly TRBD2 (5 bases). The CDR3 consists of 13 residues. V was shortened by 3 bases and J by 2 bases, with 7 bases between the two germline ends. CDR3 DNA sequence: TGTGCCAGCAGTTTTCGGGAACAAGAGACCCAGTACTTC. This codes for CASSFREQETQYF.

CDR3 bases: TGTGCCAGCTCACAAACACGGACGGGGGAAAATCAGCCCCAGCATTTT. Amino acids: CASSQTRTGENQPQHF. V gene TRBV18 combines with J gene TRBJ1-5; tentatively, D is TRBD1 (5 bases). CDR1 is KGHSH and CDR2 is LQKENI in the germline V gene. Trimming left V 4 bases short and J 4 bases short, with 17 bases between. This CDR3 is built from 16 residues.

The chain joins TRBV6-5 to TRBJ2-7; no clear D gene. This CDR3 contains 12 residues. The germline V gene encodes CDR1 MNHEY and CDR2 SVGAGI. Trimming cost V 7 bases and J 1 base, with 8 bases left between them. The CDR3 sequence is CASTSFSYEQYF. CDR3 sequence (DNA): TGTGCCAGCACCAGTTTTTCCTACGAGCAGTACTTC.

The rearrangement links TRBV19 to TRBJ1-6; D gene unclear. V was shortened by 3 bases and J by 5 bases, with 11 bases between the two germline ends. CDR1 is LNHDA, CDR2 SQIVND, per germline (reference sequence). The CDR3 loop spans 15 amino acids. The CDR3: CASSIVATNNSPLHF. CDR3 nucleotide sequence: TGTGCCAGTAGTATCGTGGCTACAAATAATTCACCCCTCCACTTT.